The sample holds one count of the clone carrying this T cell receptor (beta chain). This sample is drawn from a study of blood T cell repertoires in COVID-19. For the study at large: Acute and convalescent COVID-19 specimens originated in the United States, Italy and Spain. Sample material is recorded as cDNA or gDNA derived from T cells, B-cell-depleted T cells, or PBMCs.

Under the authors' procedure: Cell counts per sample came from amplifying reference gene primers. Assay: immunoSEQ multiplex PCR; the TCRdb copy retains only in-frame clones and omits some. That table gives V, J and clone size, and the DNA gave D and trimming. The data contain around 270,000 clones, about four fifths of them singletons. The V end was cut by 4 bases, the J end by 4 bases, with 16 bases between. The germline CDR1 and CDR2 sequences are LGHDT and YNNKEL (reference sequence). The CDR3 spans 15 residues. The V gene is TRBV3-1 (or the pseudogene TRBV3-2), the J gene TRBJ1-2; no clear D gene. This TCR derives from a woman in her thirties or forties who had recovered from COVID-19. The sample was peripheral blood. The DNA for the CDR3 is TGTGCCAGCAGCCTCTTCGGGTCCTTAGGCTATGGCTACACCTTC. Amino acid sequence: CASSLFGSLGYGYTF.